This T cell receptor (beta chain) was sequenced in a study of blood T cell repertoires in COVID-19. Study-level background: Nucleic acid was either cDNA or gDNA, and it came from T cells, B-cell-depleted T cells, or PBMCs.

The ends lost 3 bases at V and 6 bases at J; junction bases unmatched: 10. The CDR3 is made up of 15 amino acids. From germline, CDR1 is SQVTM and CDR2 ANQGSEA. While infection was still active, Seattle patients were enrolled and then followed longitudinally. Repertoires were generated with immunoSEQ multiplex PCR, while TCRdb's copy carries only in-frame clones and drops some. The sample includes around 400,000 clones, 87% of them seen just once. The sequencing sample was made of peripheral blood. This sequence joins TRBV29-1 and TRBJ2-3; TRBD2 matches at 9 bases. The TCR comes from a woman aged 60-70 years with COVID-19, enrolled during active disease. CDR3 DNA sequence: TGCAGCGTTGATTGGCTAGCGGGGACAGCTGATACGCAGTATTTT. This gives the protein CSVDWLAGTADTQYF.